The 27 T cell receptor beta chains reported below all come from one sample, sequenced in a study of CD8 T cells in Susac syndrome. With random hexamers, about 0.45 to 1 ug RNA was reverse transcribed. TCRdb redid the calling of the immunoSEQ multiplex PCR reads with MiXCR, one entry per CDR3 protein. This sample carries roughly 150,000 distinct CDR3 sequences, around 90% of them seen once, and the ten largest clones take approximately 0.082%. Sequencing used CD4+ T cells from PBMCs. These receptors all come from a human donor in good health.

This chain uses TRBV29-1 with TRBJ2-3; TRBD2 matches at 7 bases. From germline, CDR1 is SQVTM and CDR2 ANQGSEA. After removal of 7 bases from V and 6 bases from J, the junction contained 16 bases not matched to a gene. The CDR3 length is 15 residues. The CDR3 protein is CSAPSGGGAGDTQYF. In DNA form, the CDR3 reads TGCAGCGCCCCCTCGGGGGGTGGGGCGGGTGATACGCAGTATTTT.

V is TRBV6-1 and J is TRBJ1-2, with D possibly being TRBD1 (5 bases). The CDR3 contains 16 residues. Looked up from germline, CDR1 is MNHNS and CDR2 is SASEGT. Trimming removed 0 bases from V and 4 bases from J, with 15 bases in between. The CDR3 nucleotides read TGTGCCAGCAGTGAAGCGCAGGGATCCTTGGGCTATGGCTACACCTTC. Translating it yields CASSEAQGSLGYGYTF.

A few counts support this clonotype. The rearrangement joins TRBV7-2 to TRBJ2-5; 7 nucleotides align to TRBD1. J was trimmed by 5 bases and V by 3 bases; bases with no gene match: 6. In germline, CDR1 is SGHTA, CDR2 FQGNSA. The CDR3 loop spans 14 amino acids. CDR3 sequence: CASSLRQGRETQYF. The CDR3 DNA sequence: TGTGCCAGCAGCTTGCGACAGGGACGGGAGACCCAGTACTTC. Variable domain in full (rest from reference TRBV7-2 and TRBJ2-5): GAGVSQSPSNKVTEKGKDVELRCDPISGHTALYWYRQSLGQGLEFLIYFQGNSAPDKSGLPSDRFSAERTGGSVSTLTIQRTQQEDSAVYLCASSLRQGRETQYFGPGTRLLVL.

For the CDR3, the DNA is TGTGCCAGCAGCCTGGGACAGGGGATTGAAGCTTTCTTT. Residues: CASSLGQGIEAFF. The chain joins TRBV3-1 to TRBJ1-1; 10 bases fit TRBD1. The V gene end was trimmed by 4 bases and the J gene end by 7 bases; junction bases not matched to a gene: 3. Germline CDR1 reads LGHDT; CDR2 reads YNNKEL (reference sequence). The CDR3 totals 13 residues.

This clonotype was seen a few times. The chain is built from TRBV10-3 and TRBJ2-5; 8 nucleotides align to TRBD2. In germline, CDR1 is ENHRY, CDR2 SYGVKD. J gave up 1 base and V 4 bases, and 8 bases lay outside the gene matches. This CDR3 has 16 residues. Here the CDR3 reads CAISGPSGSTQETQYF. The CDR3 nucleotides read TGTGCCATCAGTGGGCCAAGCGGGAGTACCCAAGAGACCCAGTACTTC.

The J gene is TRBJ2-7, the V gene TRBV7-2, with D possibly called TRBD1 or TRBD2 (5 bases each). From germline, CDR1 is SGHTA and CDR2 FQGNSA. Trimming pared 6 bases from V and 1 base from J, leaving 10 bases between. The CDR3 totals 13 residues. The chain's CDR3 is CASSLGRSYEQYF. CDR3 nucleotides: TGTGCCAGCAGTTTGGGACGATCCTACGAGCAGTACTTC. The full variable domain, with the rest looked up from reference TRBV7-2 and TRBJ2-7, is GAGVSQSPSNKVTEKGKDVELRCDPISGHTALYWYRQSLGQGLEFLIYFQGNSAPDKSGLPSDRFSAERTGGSVSTLTIQRTQQEDSAVYLCASSLGRSYEQYFGPGTRLTVT.

This chain connects TRBV6-2 or TRBV6-3 to TRBJ2-2; D gene ambiguous. The CDR3 covers 14 residues. CDR1 and CDR2 (germline): MNHEY, SVGEGT. V was pared by 8 bases and J by 2 bases, with 12 bases between. The CDR3 spells CASDSQRNTGELFF. DNA for the CDR3: TGTGCCAGCGACTCGCAGCGAAACACCGGGGAGCTGTTTTTT.

The count of this clonotype is one. The chain links TRBV29-1 to TRBJ1-1, with D maybe TRBD1 (6 bases). CDR1 and CDR2 (germline): SQVTM, ANQGSEA. Trimming took off 8 bases at V and 6 bases at J, with 16 bases between the two ends. The CDR3 length is 12 residues. DNA of the CDR3: TGCAGCTACTCCAAGGGGGTCGCTGAAGCTTTCTTT. It encodes CSYSKGVAEAFF.

V and J are TRBV7-2 and TRBJ2-7; TRBD2 agrees at 8 bases. The CDR3 contains 13 residues. J was trimmed by 5 bases and V by 6 bases; bases with no gene match: 6. CDR1 is SGHTA, CDR2 FQGNSA, per germline. In DNA form, the CDR3 reads TGTGCCAGCAGTGCTAGCGGGTTCAACGAGCAGTACTTC. Translated: CASSASGFNEQYF.

The chain combines TRBV6-5 with TRBJ1-5; D uncertain. The CDR3 is 13 residues long. The germline V gene encodes CDR1 MNHEY and CDR2 SVGAGI. The V gene lost 2 bases and the J gene lost 4 bases, with 6 bases spanning the gap. The CDR3 DNA is TGTGCCAGCAGTTACAACAGTAATCAGCCCCAGCATTTT. Amino acids: CASSYNSNQPQHF.

V is TRBV6-2 or TRBV6-3 and J is TRBJ2-1, with D unclear. Looked up from germline, CDR1 is MNHEY and CDR2 is SVGEGT. With 2 bases removed from V and 5 bases from J, the gap between germline ends came to 7 bases. There are 13 residues in the CDR3. CDR3 nucleotides: TGTGCCAGCAGTTACCTACAGCACAATGAGCAGTTCTTC. Its protein product is CASSYLQHNEQFF.

V gene TRBV4-3 combines with J gene TRBJ2-3, with 8 positions matching TRBD2. From germline, CDR1 is LGHNA and CDR2 YSLEER. This CDR3 is 15 amino acids long. V dropped 2 bases and J dropped 3; count of bases not matched to a gene: 4. The CDR3 DNA reads TGCGCCAGCAGCCAAATTGGCGGGGGGACAGATACGCAGTATTTT. This codes for CASSQIGGGTDTQYF.

CDR3 loop: CASSLGRGSTNEKLFF. CDR3 DNA: TGTGCCAGCAGTCTGGGACGCGGGTCGACTAATGAAAAACTGTTTTTT. The gene calls are TRBV2 and TRBJ1-4; maybe TRBD1 (5 bases). V was trimmed by 5 bases and J by 2 bases, leaving 15 bases between them. This CDR3 has 16 residues. Looked up from germline, CDR1 is SNHLY and CDR2 is FYNNEI.

The rearrangement links TRBV19 to TRBJ1-3; possibly TRBD1 for D (6 bases). Germline values: CDR1 LNHDA, CDR2 SQIVND (reference sequence). This CDR3 spans 14 amino acids. V lost 6 bases and J lost 4, with 13 bases in between. The CDR3 coding sequence is TGTGCCAGTAGAGCAGGGGCGGCGGGAAACACCATATATTTT. Encoded protein: CASRAGAAGNTIYF.

V is TRBV4-1 and J is TRBJ2-5; 8 bases map to TRBD2. Unmatched junction bases numbered 6, after V lost 5 bases and J lost 4 bases. Germline CDR1 and CDR2: MGHRA and YSYEKL. CDR3 length: 14 residues. CDR3 in DNA: TGCGCCAGCAGCTTAGCGGGAATACGAGAGACCCAGTACTTC. Translated, it gives CASSLAGIRETQYF.

The rearrangement joins TRBV2 to TRBJ1-5; D remains unclear. Trimming left V 0 bases short and J 2 bases short, with 5 bases between. Germline values: CDR1 SNHLY, CDR2 FYNNEI. CDR3 length: 14 residues. The CDR3 DNA reads as TGTGCCAGCAGTGAAGCTTGGGGCAATCAGCCCCAGCATTTT. This codes for CASSEAWGNQPQHF.

The chain has TRBV11-2 and TRBJ2-7; D unresolved. Germline CDR1 and CDR2: SGHAT and FQNNGV. The CDR3 is 13 amino acids. Trimming removed 4 bases at V and 2 bases at J, with 9 bases between. The CDR3 sequence: CASSSGWAYEQYF. In nucleotides, the CDR3 is TGTGCCAGCAGCTCAGGATGGGCCTACGAGCAGTACTTC.

This clonotype appeared a few times. CDR3 nucleotides: TGTGCCAGCAGCCAGACAGTGAACACCGGGGAGCTGTTTTTT. It translates to CASSQTVNTGELFF. This rearrangement joins TRBV7-2 to TRBJ2-2; tentatively, D is TRBD1 (5 bases). The germline V gene has CDR1 SGHTA and CDR2 FQGNSA. The germline V and J ends were trimmed by 5 bases and 1 base, with 8 bases remaining between them. This CDR3 is 14 amino acids long.

This chain links TRBV15 with TRBJ2-1; 9 bases fit TRBD2. The CDR3 has 14 residues. V was clipped by 0 bases and J by 8 bases; unmatched bases: 2. CDR1 is LNHNV and CDR2 is YYDKDF in the germline V gene (reference sequence). The CDR3 DNA sequence: TGTGCCACCAGCAGAGAAAAGCGGGAGGATGAGCAGTTCTTC. Amino acids: CATSREKREDEQFF.

The chain couples TRBV6-2 or TRBV6-3 to TRBJ2-3; TRBD2 aligns across 8 bases. The ends lost 2 bases at V and 6 bases at J; junction bases unmatched: 10. The CDR3 contains 16 residues. Germline V gives CDR1 MNHEY, CDR2 SVGEGT. Here the CDR3 reads CASSYLSGGLLDTQYF. The CDR3 DNA reads TGTGCCAGCAGTTACCTAAGCGGGGGACTCTTGGATACGCAGTATTTT.

CDR3 protein: CASSLGGSRQFF. CDR3 DNA: TGTGCCAGCAGCCTGGGCGGGAGCAGGCAGTTCTTC. The rearrangement uses TRBV12-3 or TRBV12-4 and TRBJ2-1, with 7 positions matching TRBD2. The CDR3 extends over 12 amino acids. Germline trimming cut 6 bases from V and 12 bases from J; bases unmatched to any gene: 8.

The V call is TRBV3-1, the J call TRBJ2-1, with 13 nucleotides matching TRBD2. The CDR3 is 15 residues long. CDR1 is LGHDT, CDR2 YNNKEL, per germline (reference sequence). V was clipped by 6 bases and J by 4 bases; unmatched bases: 3. The CDR3 is CASRLGLAGYNEQFF. The CDR3 DNA reads TGTGCCAGCAGGTTGGGACTAGCGGGGTACAATGAGCAGTTCTTC.

The chain joins TRBV5-1 to TRBJ2-5, with 11 bases identical to TRBD1. The length of the CDR3 is 15 residues. V lost 7 bases and J lost 5; bases outside the gene matches: 10. From germline, CDR1 is SGHRS and CDR2 YFSETQ. For the CDR3, the DNA is TGCGCCAGCTTTGAAACCGGGACAGGGGGGGAGACCCAGTACTTC. It yields the protein CASFETGTGGETQYF.

This clonotype was recorded only once. The V and J genes are TRBV7-2 and TRBJ1-3; D unclear. The CDR3 consists of 14 residues. Trimming shortened V by 1 base and J by 5 bases, and 9 bases separated the two germline ends. The germline V gene has CDR1 SGHTA and CDR2 FQGNSA. DNA for the CDR3: TGTGCCAGCAGCTTAGTGGTCAGCCGAAACACCATATATTTT. It codes for CASSLVVSRNTIYF.

The chain combines TRBV20-1 with TRBJ2-3; 13 nucleotides align to TRBD2. J gave up 2 bases and V 6 bases, and 5 bases lay outside the gene matches. This CDR3 has 15 amino acids. Germline V CDR1 and CDR2: DFQATT, SNEGSKA (reference sequence). The CDR3 loop is CSAPTSGGSTDTQYF. The DNA for the CDR3 is TGCAGTGCCCCGACTAGCGGGGGGTCCACAGATACGCAGTATTTT.

CDR3 sequence (DNA): TGCAGTGCTAACAACAGGGGTTCCTACGAGCAGTACTTC. Residues: CSANNRGSYEQYF. The chain links TRBV20-1 to TRBJ2-7, with 7 bases fitting TRBD1. This CDR3 region has 13 residues. Germline trimming cut 4 bases from V and 1 base from J; bases unmatched to any gene: 4. Germline V gene sequence: CDR1 DFQATT, CDR2 SNEGSKA (reference sequence).

The chain combines TRBV6-5 with TRBJ1-3; D gene uncertain. CDR3 length: 15 residues. Trimming took 4 bases from V and 0 from J, leaving 10 bases between them. Germline V lookup: CDR1 MNHEY, CDR2 SVGAGI. The CDR3 loop is CASSFTGPSGNTIYF. The CDR3, as DNA: TGTGCCAGCAGTTTCACGGGCCCCTCTGGAAACACCATATATTTT.